Given below is one TCR beta chain in context. This clone is a singleton in its sample. No cognate antigen has been identified for it. The sample holds no much larger clone one base away, and base qualities are not on file. These data come from a study of graft-versus-host responses after intestinal transplantation (dated by TCRdb to the early 2020s). Regarding the research as a whole: The transplants that recipients received were multivisceral, liver-intestinal, or isolated intestinal. Anti-thymocyte globulin induction was given to all recipients, followed by maintenance tacrolimus and steroids for roughly 3 years. After intestinal transplantation, graft-versus-host and host-versus-graft alloreactive T cell clones in the graft, circulation and bone marrow were tracked using bulk TCR-beta CDR3 sequencing. Of the roughly 25 intestinal transplant recipients enrolled in the cohort, one of whom was a retransplant, 3 patients without pretransplant specimens were excluded. To identify alloreactive clones, pre-transplant mixed lymphocyte reaction products were sequenced and then compared with unstimulated pre-transplant donor and recipient T cells. Samples from three later patients were sequenced in-house on an Illumina MiSeq with MiXCR processing rather than by the commercial service. Donor T cell macrochimerism was defined as a peak of at least 4% donor T cells among recipient peripheral blood mononuclear cells. The full study reports these points: Early after transplant, peak levels of circulating GvH clones were associated with declines in HvG clones. Conclusions were limited by the relatively low number and heterogeneity of intestinal transplant patients. GvH clones were detected in recipient bone marrow, and some appeared earlier in ileal mucosa or blood, consistent with an intestinal mucosal origin. In the allografts of patients with donor T cell macrochimerism, GvH to HvG T cell clonal ratios were high.

CDR3 length: 16 amino acids, cysteine to phenylalanine. Only CDR3 DNA is held: 48 bases, read in frame from base 1. The CDR1 and CDR2 encoded by the germline V gene (reference sequence) are MNHEY and SMNVEV. Trimming takes 2 bases off V and 2 bases off J; junction bases not matched to a gene: 9. Reading the label with the study, this specimen's time point is: cells obtained before transplantation from donor or recipient. CD3+CD4+ and CD3+CD8+ populations were FACS-sorted from unstimulated pre-transplant donor and recipient cells taken from spleen or lymph nodes. Library preparation used the immunoSEQ multiplex PCR assay. For most patients, genomic DNA was isolated with the Qiagen DNeasy Blood and Tissue Kit and sent frozen to Adaptive Biotechnologies for TCR sequencing. High-throughput TCR-beta CDR3 sequencing of genomic DNA from most patients was performed by Adaptive Biotechnologies. Processing in the source paper ran as follows. Adaptive's ImmunoSEQ software supplied the TCR sequencing data for around 17 patients, while MiXCR and VDJtools were used to process a few other patients. To correct CD4 versus CD8 sorting errors, sequences present in both subsets at a frequency ratio below 5:1 were removed. CDR3 nucleotide sequences shared between donor and recipient were removed because the origin of such sequences could not be assigned. At least 2-fold expansion over unstimulated cells and a minimum CFSE-low frequency of 0.002% (template counts) or 0.001% (read counts) were required for clones to be classified as alloreactive. Clones detected in sequenced pre-transplant spleen, lymph node, or MLR CFSE-low populations of the donor or recipient were defined as mappable. The cumulative frequency of alloreactive clones was calculated as a percentage of all sequences, weighted by copy number. TCRdb carries this immuneACCESS record with in-frame sequences only. Its versions omit some clonotypes, under half of them owing to an unresolved V gene in the studies checked, with the rest unexplained. That table supplies the V and J calls and clone size; D and trimming were determined from the DNA. In this sample the table shows fewer than 110,000 clones, over 85% of which occur a single time. Of the sample, around 1.2% is held by the ten largest clones.

This chain is built from TRBV27 and TRBJ2-7; 7 bases in between match TRBD1. The receptor was isolated from a human donor who received an intestinal transplant. Source: unstimulated CD8+ T cells sorted from spleen or lymph node cells, taken before intestinal transplant. The CDR3 reads as follows: CASSLLSGTAAYEQYF. The sequence in DNA is TGTGCCAGCAGTTTACTATCTGGGACAGCAGCCTACGAGCAGTACTTC.